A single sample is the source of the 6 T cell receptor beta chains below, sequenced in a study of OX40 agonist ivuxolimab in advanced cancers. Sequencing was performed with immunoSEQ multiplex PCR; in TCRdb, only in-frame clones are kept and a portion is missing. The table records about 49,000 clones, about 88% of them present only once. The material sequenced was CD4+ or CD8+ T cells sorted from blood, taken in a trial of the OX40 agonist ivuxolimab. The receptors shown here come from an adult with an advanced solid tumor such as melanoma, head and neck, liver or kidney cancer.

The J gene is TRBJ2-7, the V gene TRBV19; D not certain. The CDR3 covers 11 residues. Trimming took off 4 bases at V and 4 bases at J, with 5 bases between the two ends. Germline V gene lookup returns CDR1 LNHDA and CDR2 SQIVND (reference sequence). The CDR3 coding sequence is TGTGCCAGTAGTAGCAGGTACGAGCAGTACTTC. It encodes CASSSRYEQYF.

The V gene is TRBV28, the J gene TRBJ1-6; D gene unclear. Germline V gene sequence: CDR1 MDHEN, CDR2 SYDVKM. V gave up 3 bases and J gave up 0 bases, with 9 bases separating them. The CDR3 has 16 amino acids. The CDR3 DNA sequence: TGTGCCAGCAGTTTCGACTGGAGCTCCTATAATTCACCCCTCCACTTT. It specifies CASSFDWSSYNSPLHF. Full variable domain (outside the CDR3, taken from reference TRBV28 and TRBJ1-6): DVKVTQSSRYLVKRTGEKVFLECVQDMDHENMFWYRQDPGLGLRLIYFSYDVKMKEKGDIPEGYSVSREKKERFSLILESASTNQTSMYLCASSFDWSSYNSPLHFGNGTRLTVT.

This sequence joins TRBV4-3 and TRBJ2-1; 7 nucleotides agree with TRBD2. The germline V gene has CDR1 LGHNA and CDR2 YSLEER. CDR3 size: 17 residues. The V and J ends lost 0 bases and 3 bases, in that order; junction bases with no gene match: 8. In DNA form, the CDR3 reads TGCGCCAGCAGCCAAGATCTTTCTAGCGGAGTCTACAATGAGCAGTTCTTC. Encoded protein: CASSQDLSSGVYNEQFF.

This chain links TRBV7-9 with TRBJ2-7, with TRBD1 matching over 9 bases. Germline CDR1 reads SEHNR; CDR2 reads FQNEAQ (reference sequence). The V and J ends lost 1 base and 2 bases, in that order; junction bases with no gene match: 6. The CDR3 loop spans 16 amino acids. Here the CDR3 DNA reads TGTGCCAGCAGCTTAGAACAGGGGGCAACCACCTACGAGCAGTACTTC. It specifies CASSLEQGATTYEQYF.

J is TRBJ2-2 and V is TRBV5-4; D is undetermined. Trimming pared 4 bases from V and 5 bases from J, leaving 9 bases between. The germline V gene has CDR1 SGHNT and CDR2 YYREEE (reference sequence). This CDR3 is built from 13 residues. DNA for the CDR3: TGTGCCAGCAGCCGGAGTGGAACCGGGGAGCTGTTTTTT. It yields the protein CASSRSGTGELFF.

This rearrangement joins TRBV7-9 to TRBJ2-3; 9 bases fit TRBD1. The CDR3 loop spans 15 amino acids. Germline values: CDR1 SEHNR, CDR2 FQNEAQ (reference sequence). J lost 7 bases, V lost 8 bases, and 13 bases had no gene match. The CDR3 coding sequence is TGTGCCAGCGCCATTATAGGGGACAGGGTGAATACGCAGTATTTT. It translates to CASAIIGDRVNTQYF.